The 18 T cell receptor beta chains in this list originate from one sample, sequenced in a study of shared clonotypes between healthy human individuals. TCRdb keeps only in-frame clones here, not all; method: immunoSEQ multiplex PCR. The sample comprises about 820,000 clones, about 91% of which are singletons, and 24% rests with the top ten. In the naive CD8 group, cells lacked CD45RO and were positively selected for CCR7, so terminally differentiated effector memory CD45RA+ cells were left out. Sequencing input: naive CD8+ T cells sorted from blood. These receptor sequences come from a man aged 30 to 45 in good health.

The chain joins TRBV4-2 to TRBJ2-1; perhaps D is TRBD1 or TRBD2 (5 bases each). CDR3 length equals 16 residues. Germline V lookup: CDR1 LGHNA, CDR2 YNFKEQ. Deletions cut 2 bases from V and 7 bases from J, with 18 bases between. CDR3 nucleotides: TGTGCCAGCAGCCAATTACTGGGACCGCCGGGGAATGAGCAGTTCTTC. Its translation: CASSQLLGPPGNEQFF.

This chain links TRBV27 with TRBJ2-1, with a weak D call TRBD2 (6 bases). The CDR3 has 15 residues. The ends were cut back, 3 bases at V and 4 bases at J, with 13 bases in the middle. The germline CDR1 and CDR2 sequences are MNHEY and SMNVEV (reference sequence). In DNA form, the CDR3 reads TGTGCCAGCAGTTTGGACGGGAGTCAGTACAATGAGCAGTTCTTC. Amino acid sequence: CASSLDGSQYNEQFF.

The rearrangement joins TRBV27 to TRBJ1-1; D gene unclear. The V and J ends lost 4 bases and 1 base respectively, with 7 bases between them. The CDR3 contains 13 residues. The germline V gene encodes CDR1 MNHEY and CDR2 SMNVEV (reference sequence). CDR3 DNA: TGTGCCAGCAGTTCAACGGCGAACACTGAAGCTTTCTTT. Translated, it gives CASSSTANTEAFF.

J is TRBJ2-7 and V is TRBV4-1, with D unclear. Trimming removed 1 base from V and 5 bases from J, with 9 bases in between. Germline CDR1 MGHRA, CDR2 YSYEKL. The CDR3 has 13 amino acids. The CDR3, as DNA: TGCGCCAGCAGCCAAGCCTATCCCCACGAGCAGTACTTC. It translates to CASSQAYPHEQYF.

As regards this clone: A read error is likely here: a far larger clone is one base away. The chain has TRBV5-6 and TRBJ2-7; the match to TRBD2 covers 8 bases. There are 14 residues in the CDR3. Looked up from germline, CDR1 is SGHDT and CDR2 is YYEEEE. The CDR3 here is CVSSVAGGAYEQYF. The CDR3 DNA sequence: TGTGTCAGCAGCGTGGCGGGGGGCGCCTACGAGCAGTACTTC. Full variable domain (missing parts from reference TRBV5-6 and TRBJ2-7): DAGVTQSPTHLIKTRGQQVTLRCSPKSGHDTVSWYQQALGQGPQFIFQYYEEEERQRGNFPDRFSGHQFPNYSSELNVNALLLGDSALYLCVSSVAGGAYEQYFGPGTRLTVT.

CDR3 nucleotide sequence: TGTGCCAGCAGCGGGACAGGGGACGTCTACGAGCAGTACTTC. Translating gives CASSGTGDVYEQYF. The chain uses TRBV11-2 and TRBJ2-7; TRBD1 agrees at 10 bases. J was trimmed by 3 bases and V by 5 bases; bases with no gene match: 4. This CDR3 contains 14 residues. Germline V gene sequence: CDR1 SGHAT, CDR2 FQNNGV.

The rearrangement uses TRBV7-9 and TRBJ2-7; 7 positions match TRBD1. CDR1 and CDR2 (germline): SEHNR, FQNEAQ (reference sequence). J was trimmed by 5 bases and V by 0 bases; bases with no gene match: 19. This CDR3 is 19 amino acids long. CDR3 bases: TGTGCCAGCAGCTTAGCAGTTCGAGGGGGCCTGCCCGGGACCCACGAGCAGTACTTC. It codes for CASSLAVRGGLPGTHEQYF.

The count of this clone is one. The genes are TRBV19 and TRBJ1-5; a possible D gene is TRBD1 (6 bases). Trimming pared 4 bases from V and 6 bases from J, leaving 13 bases between. Germline lookup yields CDR1 LNHDA and CDR2 SQIVND (reference sequence). The CDR3 consists of 14 residues. The CDR3 region is CASSTGHPGQPQHF. The DNA of the CDR3 is TGTGCCAGTAGTACGGGACACCCAGGTCAGCCCCAGCATTTT.

There are a few counts of this clone. The chain recombines TRBV7-8 with TRBJ2-1; D gene uncertain. Germline CDR1 reads SGHVS; CDR2 reads FQNEAQ. This CDR3 region has 10 residues. Trimming took off 4 bases at V and 7 bases at J, with 2 bases between the two ends. The CDR3 DNA sequence: TGTGCCAGCAGCTCTAATGAGCAGTTCTTC. This encodes CASSSNEQFF. The variable domain in full, with the rest retrieved from reference TRBV7-8 and TRBJ2-1, is GAGVSQSPRYKVAKRGQDVALRCDPISGHVSLFWYQQALGQGPEFLTYFQNEAQLDKSGLPSDRFFAERPEGSVSTLKIQRTQQEDSAVYLCASSSNEQFFGPGTRLTVL.

The chain links TRBV27 to TRBJ2-7, with TRBD2 matching over 14 bases. The junction had 6 bases not matched to a gene; V was cut back by 5 bases and J by 6 bases. The CDR3 consists of 15 residues. Germline CDR1 is MNHEY and CDR2 is SMNVEV (reference sequence). The CDR3 reads CASSPLGLAGGEQYF. CDR3 in DNA: TGTGCCAGCAGTCCACTTGGACTAGCGGGAGGCGAGCAGTACTTC.

A single count supports this clone. The rearrangement uses TRBV5-4 and TRBJ2-7; D assignment may be TRBD1 or TRBD2 (5 bases each). Trimming pared 3 bases from V and 0 bases from J, leaving 10 bases between. Germline lookup yields CDR1 SGHNT and CDR2 YYREEE (reference sequence). The CDR3 has 14 residues. As DNA, the CDR3 is TGTGCCAGCAGCTCCAAGGGGAGCTCCTACGAGCAGTACTTC. It encodes CASSSKGSSYEQYF.

The chain couples TRBV28 to TRBJ1-3, with 8 bases identical to TRBD1. Trimming took 3 bases from V and 3 from J; bases not matched to a gene: 19. The CDR3 extends over 20 amino acids. CDR1 and CDR2 (germline): MDHEN, SYDVKM. The CDR3, as DNA: TGTGCCAGCAGTTTCTATGCATGGGGAGACAGGGGCTCTGGTGGAAACACCATATATTTT. Translation: CASSFYAWGDRGSGGNTIYF.

The genes are TRBV9 and TRBJ2-1; 11 bases agree with TRBD2. CDR1 and CDR2 from the germline V gene are SGDLS and YYNGEE. J was trimmed by 5 bases and V by 2 bases; bases with no gene match: 9. This CDR3 has 17 amino acids. The CDR3 here is CASSVLLAGDVDNEQFF. As DNA, the CDR3 is TGTGCCAGCAGCGTGTTACTAGCGGGAGACGTCGACAATGAGCAGTTCTTC.

As concerns this clone: The sample holds other DNA sequences that translate to the same CDR3. The J gene is TRBJ1-2, the V gene TRBV9, with D hard to call. The CDR3 loop spans 11 amino acids. Between the trimmed V and J ends, which lost 3 bases and 8 bases, there was a span of 8 bases. CDR1 SGDLS and CDR2 YYNGEE come from the germline V gene. The CDR3 DNA reads as TGTGCCAGCAGCGGGAGAAACGGCTACACCTTC. Residues: CASSGRNGYTF.

The chain carries TRBV30 and TRBJ1-2; D is unresolved. The CDR3 has 11 amino acids. CDR1 is GTSNPN and CDR2 is SVGIG in the germline V gene (reference sequence). The CDR3 nucleotides read TGTGTCGGGCGGACCTCTCGAGGCTACACCTTC. It encodes CVGRTSRGYTF.

The chain carries TRBV7-9 and TRBJ1-1; weak D call: TRBD1 (5 bases). The CDR3 has 13 amino acids. Per the germline V gene, CDR1 is SEHNR and CDR2 is FQNEAQ (reference sequence). V lost 7 bases to trimming and J lost 4 bases, with 13 bases between them. CDR3 sequence (DNA): TGTGCCAGCACCACCCTGGGGGGCACTGAAGCTTTCTTT. This codes for CASTTLGGTEAFF. The variable domain in full, with the rest retrieved from reference TRBV7-9 and TRBJ1-1, is DTGVSQNPRHKITKRGQNVTFRCDPISEHNRLYWYRQTLGQGPEFLTYFQNEAQLEKSRLLSDRFSAERPKGSFSTLEIQRTEQGDSAMYLCASTTLGGTEAFFGQGTRLTVV.

The CDR3 protein is CSVDGGLLWGYNEQFF. DNA for the CDR3: TGCAGCGTTGATGGGGGACTGCTCTGGGGTTACAATGAGCAGTTCTTC. The V call is TRBV29-1, the J call TRBJ2-1; tentative D call: TRBD2 (6 bases). Germline loops: CDR1 SQVTM, CDR2 ANQGSEA. This CDR3 comprises 16 residues. Trimming stripped 3 bases from V and 4 bases from J, with 19 bases between.

The chain couples TRBV9 to TRBJ2-1; D may be TRBD2 (5 bases). This CDR3 has 13 residues. CDR1 and CDR2 from the germline V gene are SGDLS and YYNGEE. Trimming removed 4 bases at V and 9 bases at J, with 14 bases between. CDR3 DNA: TGTGCCAGCAGCCCCCCGCGGGTTGTTGAGCAGTTCTTC. Translation gives CASSPPRVVEQFF.